Following are 27 T cell receptor beta chains from one sample sequenced in a study of T cell responses to AZD1222 COVID-19 vaccine. TCRdb's table, derived via immunoSEQ multiplex PCR, lists solely in-frame clones and lacks some. The profile shows around 110,000 clones, 85% to 90% of them singletons. Sequencing used peripheral blood, obtained on day 0 of AZD1222 vaccination. The receptors stem from an adult in good health.

The DNA of the CDR3 is TGTGCCATCAGTGAGACTAGCGGGGGGTCCTACGAGCAGTACTTC. It translates to CAISETSGGSYEQYF. The chain is built from TRBV10-3 and TRBJ2-7, with 12 bases that match TRBD2. The CDR3 has 15 residues. Germline CDR1 and CDR2: ENHRY and SYGVKD. V gave up 2 bases and J gave up 1 base; unmatched junction bases: 0.

The chain is built from TRBV18 and TRBJ2-7; D not certain. The germline V gene has CDR1 KGHSH and CDR2 LQKENI. Trimming took off 3 bases at V and 2 bases at J, with 11 bases between the two ends. The CDR3 has 14 residues. CDR3: CASSPALTTYEQYF. CDR3 nucleotides: TGTGCCAGCTCACCGGCCCTTACTACCTACGAGCAGTACTTC.

The chain recombines TRBV6-2 or TRBV6-3 with TRBJ1-4; TRBD1 might be the D (5 bases). The CDR3 runs to 16 residues. The V gene lost 5 bases and the J gene lost 0 bases, with 13 bases spanning the gap. Germline V lookup: CDR1 MNHEY, CDR2 SVGEGT. For the CDR3, the DNA is TGTGCCAGCAGTGATCCGGGACGGACAACTAATGAAAAACTGTTTTTT. This sequence encodes CASSDPGRTTNEKLFF.

The chain joins TRBV6-2 or TRBV6-3 to TRBJ2-3; 7 bases are shared with TRBD2. V gave up 0 bases and J gave up 2 bases; unmatched junction bases: 2. The CDR3 has 15 amino acids. Germline loops: CDR1 MNHEY, CDR2 SVGEGT. DNA for the CDR3: TGTGCCAGCAGTTACTCAGGACTAGTCACAGATACGCAGTATTTT. It specifies CASSYSGLVTDTQYF.

V and J are TRBV21-1 and TRBJ1-2; the DNA was not compared with TRBD1, the D call given in the table. TRBV21-1 is a documented pseudogene. The CDR3 runs 15 residues. The CDR3 DNA sequence: TGTGCCAGCACTTTGGGACAGGGGGGATTCTATGGCTACACCTTC. This gives the protein CASTLGQGGFYGYTF.

The J gene is TRBJ1-2, the V gene TRBV7-2; 7 bases fit TRBD1. This CDR3 has 16 amino acids. Germline V CDR1 and CDR2: SGHTA, FQGNSA. V shed 1 base and J 0 bases; nucleotides not matched to a gene: 5. In nucleotides, the CDR3 is TGTGCCAGCAGCTTAGGGGGGACAGTCACTAACTATGGCTACACCTTC. As protein: CASSLGGTVTNYGYTF.

This chain uses TRBV12-3 or TRBV12-4 with TRBJ1-2; D unresolved. Trimming cost V 2 bases and J 5 bases, with 6 bases left between them. The CDR3 loop spans 12 amino acids. The CDR3 reads CASSLQRYGYTF. The CDR3 coding sequence is TGTGCCAGCAGTTTACAGCGATATGGCTACACCTTC.

V gene TRBV19 combines with J gene TRBJ2-7; D is perhaps TRBD2 (5 bases). This CDR3 has 14 amino acids. The V end was cut by 5 bases, the J end by 6 bases, with 17 bases between. Germline CDR1 LNHDA, CDR2 SQIVND (reference sequence). DNA of the CDR3: TGTGCCAGTAGTTCCAACAGAGGGCTGGGCGAGCAGTACTTC. It translates to CASSSNRGLGEQYF.

This rearrangement joins TRBV7-2 to TRBJ1-6; D is perhaps TRBD1 (5 bases). CDR1 SGHTA and CDR2 FQGNSA come from the germline V gene. The CDR3 sequence is 15 residues long. V was shortened by 2 bases and J by 8 bases, with 13 bases between the two germline ends. The CDR3 bases are TGTGCCAGCAGCTTAAAGGGGTTAGGGTATTCACCCCTCCACTTT. Translation: CASSLKGLGYSPLHF. Variable domain in full (rest from reference TRBV7-2 and TRBJ1-6): GAGVSQSPSNKVTEKGKDVELRCDPISGHTALYWYRQSLGQGLEFLIYFQGNSAPDKSGLPSDRFSAERTGGSVSTLTIQRTQQEDSAVYLCASSLKGLGYSPLHFGNGTRLTVT.

The chain recombines TRBV6-2 or TRBV6-3 with TRBJ1-2; TRBD1 aligns across 7 bases. Germline loops: CDR1 MNHEY, CDR2 SVGEGT. The CDR3 extends over 15 amino acids. With V trimmed by 6 bases and J by 0 bases, 7 bases remained unmatched. DNA of the CDR3: TGTGCCAGCAGCCGCCCGACAGGGACTAACTATGGCTACACCTTC. Translated: CASSRPTGTNYGYTF.

The rearrangement links TRBV6-5 to TRBJ2-1; 11 nucleotides match TRBD2. CDR1 and CDR2 (germline): MNHEY, SVGAGI. V shed 6 bases, J shed 15 bases, and the junction held 4 bases outside the gene matches. The CDR3 consists of 11 residues. The CDR3 nucleotides are TGTGCCAGCAGAGTAGCGGGAGGGCCGTTCTTC. Its protein product is CASRVAGGPFF.

The V and J genes are TRBV6-6 and TRBJ2-3; 7 bases are a match to TRBD2. V was pared by 0 bases and J by 3 bases, with 6 bases of the junction left unmatched. CDR3 size: 16 residues. The germline CDR1 and CDR2 sequences are MNHNY and SVGAGI (reference sequence). CDR3 nucleotide sequence: TGTGCCAGCAGTTACTCGGTGCGGGAGCGGACAGATACGCAGTATTTT. Protein product: CASSYSVRERTDTQYF.

The chain carries TRBV27 and TRBJ2-2; tentatively, D is TRBD2 (6 bases). Trimming left V 0 bases short and J 7 bases short, with 12 bases between. The germline CDR1 and CDR2 sequences are MNHEY and SMNVEV (reference sequence). This CDR3 contains 15 residues. CDR3 in amino acids: CASSLSYLGGGELFF. In nucleotides, the CDR3 is TGTGCCAGCAGTTTATCGTATTTGGGGGGCGGGGAGCTGTTTTTT.

The chain is built from TRBV15 and TRBJ1-3; D gene uncertain. Germline loops: CDR1 LNHNV, CDR2 YYDKDF (reference sequence). Trimming left V 0 bases short and J 2 bases short, with 11 bases between. CDR3 length: 16 residues. The CDR3: CATSRDKAPTGNTIYF. CDR3 in DNA: TGTGCCACCAGCAGAGATAAGGCGCCCACTGGAAACACCATATATTTT.

V gene TRBV10-2 combines with J gene TRBJ1-1; D is perhaps TRBD1 (5 bases). Germline CDR1 WSHSY, CDR2 SAAADI. The CDR3 totals 15 residues. Trimming left V 6 bases short and J 1 base short, with 15 bases between. CDR3 residues: CASRASGTSNTEAFF. CDR3 DNA sequence: TGCGCCAGCAGGGCCTCCGGGACTTCGAACACTGAAGCTTTCTTT.

This rearrangement joins TRBV20-1 to TRBJ1-5; TRBD1 agrees at 8 bases. The CDR3 length is 11 residues. Looked up from germline, CDR1 is DFQATT and CDR2 is SNEGSKA (reference sequence). V shed 6 bases and J 6 bases; nucleotides not matched to a gene: 1. CDR3 sequence: CSADRGQPQHF. CDR3 nucleotide sequence: TGCAGTGCCGACAGGGGTCAGCCCCAGCATTTT.

This chain joins TRBV30 and TRBJ2-7; 9 bases map to TRBD1. The CDR3 runs 12 residues. Trimming at V came to 8 bases and at J to 2 bases, leaving 4 bases not matched to a gene. Germline values: CDR1 GTSNPN, CDR2 SVGIG (reference sequence). CDR3 DNA sequence: TGTGCCCGCAGGGACAGGGCCTACGAGCAGTACTTC. Amino acid sequence: CARRDRAYEQYF.

This clone was seen a few times. This rearrangement joins TRBV5-6 to TRBJ2-6, with a weak D call TRBD1 (7 bases). The length of the CDR3 is 19 residues. V lost 7 bases, J lost 4 bases, and 27 bases lay in between. Germline CDR1 and CDR2: SGHDT and YYEEEE. The CDR3 spells CASAPLRGGTVLGANVLTF. The CDR3 region has the DNA TGTGCCAGCGCGCCCCTACGAGGGGGGACAGTTCTGGGGGCCAACGTCCTGACTTTC.

The V call is TRBV5-6, the J call TRBJ1-3; 7 bases line up with TRBD1. CDR1 is SGHDT, CDR2 YYEEEE, per germline. The CDR3 covers 16 residues. V trimming: 0 bases; J trimming: 5 bases; junction bases outside the gene matches: 8. CDR3 sequence: CASSLGSGTVRNTIYF. In DNA, the CDR3 is TGTGCCAGCAGCTTGGGTTCTGGGACAGTGAGAAACACCATATATTTT.

Turning to this clone: At one end, the junction sequence differs from germline, possibly due to a read error. The chain has TRBV12-3 or TRBV12-4 and TRBJ2-1; D is possibly TRBD2 (5 bases). The CDR3 consists of 8 residues. The CDR3 sequence: CAPKGRVF. DNA of the CDR3: TGTGCTCCGAAAGGGCGGGTCTTC.

The CDR3 region has the DNA TGTGCCAGCAGCTGCCGGGACCCCAGTGGAAATCAGCCCCAGCATTTT. It specifies CASSCRDPSGNQPQHF. This chain connects TRBV7-3 to TRBJ1-5; D may be TRBD1 (5 bases). V was trimmed by 4 bases and J by 4 bases, leaving 17 bases between them. The CDR3 is made up of 16 amino acids. Germline CDR1 SGHTA, CDR2 FQGTGA.

This clone was seen a handful of times. The chain is built from TRBV5-1 and TRBJ1-1; D is undetermined. V was clipped by 4 bases and J by 1 base, with 8 bases between them. CDR1 and CDR2 from the germline V gene are SGHRS and YFSETQ. There are 13 residues in the CDR3. The chain's CDR3 is CASSLSKNTEAFF. Written as DNA, the CDR3 is TGCGCCAGCAGCCTCTCCAAGAACACTGAAGCTTTCTTT. Using reference TRBV5-1 and TRBJ1-1 for the parts outside the CDR3, the full variable domain is KAGVTQTPRYLIKTRGQQVTLSCSPISGHRSVSWYQQTPGQGLQFLFEYFSETQRNKGNFPGRFSGRQFSNSRSEMNVSTLELGDSALYLCASSLSKNTEAFFGQGTRLTVV.

This clone showed up just once. The chain joins TRBV29-1 to TRBJ1-6; D call uncertain. This CDR3 has 13 residues. The ends were cut back, 6 bases at V and 9 bases at J, with 15 bases in the middle. Germline V gene data show CDR1 as SQVTM and CDR2 as ANQGSEA. CDR3 nucleotides: TGCAGCGTCGCCCCGACGGCTTTTTCACCCCTCCACTTT. It codes for CSVAPTAFSPLHF.

This clone appeared a single time. The chain is built from TRBV9 and TRBJ2-5, with D possibly matching TRBD2 (6 bases). V was pared by 3 bases and J by 5 bases, with 14 bases between. The germline CDR1 and CDR2 sequences are SGDLS and YYNGEE. CDR3 length: 14 amino acids. CDR3 nucleotide sequence: TGTGCCAGCAGCGCGCGAGATGGGGGGGAGACCCAGTACTTC. Translating it yields CASSARDGGETQYF. Full variable domain (outside the CDR3, taken from reference TRBV9 and TRBJ2-5): DSGVTQTPKHLITATGQRVTLRCSPRSGDLSVYWYQQSLDQGLQFLIQYYNGEERAKGNILERFSAQQFPDLHSELNLSSLELGDSALYFCASSARDGGETQYFGPGTRLLVL.

The V gene is TRBV6-5, the J gene TRBJ1-4, with D possibly TRBD1 on 6 matching bases. The CDR3 length is 14 residues. Germline CDR1 and CDR2: MNHEY and SVGAGI. V dropped 5 bases and J dropped 0 bases, with 7 bases sitting between them. In DNA, the CDR3 is TGTGCCAGCAGTAAGGGGGCAACTAATGAAAAACTGTTTTTT. It yields the protein CASSKGATNEKLFF.

J is TRBJ1-1 and V is TRBV2; 11 bases match TRBD1. Trimming cost V 6 bases and J 5 bases; bases outside gene matches: 17. Per the germline V gene, CDR1 is SNHLY and CDR2 is FYNNEI. The CDR3 is 18 residues long. In DNA, the CDR3 is TGTGCCAGCAGATCCCGGGACAGGGGGTTTGGGCGACGGACTGAAGCTTTCTTT. The encoded protein is CASRSRDRGFGRRTEAFF.

This clone was recorded only once. V gene TRBV11-2 combines with J gene TRBJ2-7; TRBD1 matches 7 bases. V shed 1 base, J shed 9 bases, and the junction held 6 bases outside the gene matches. The CDR3 covers 13 residues. Germline loops: CDR1 SGHAT, CDR2 FQNNGV. DNA of the CDR3: TGTGCCAGCAGCTTAGGGACAGGCCCGGGGCAGTACTTC. Residues: CASSLGTGPGQYF. Filled out from reference TRBV11-2 and TRBJ2-7, the complete variable domain reads EAGVAQSPRYKIIEKRQSVAFWCNPISGHATLYWYQQILGQGPKLLIQFQNNGVVDDSQLPKDRFSAERLKGVDSTLKIQPAKLEDSAVYLCASSLGTGPGQYFGPGTRLTVT.